This T cell receptor beta chain was found in a study of cytomegalovirus exposure and HLA in healthy donors. At the level of the study: Unique TCRs numbering around 80 million, obtained from HLA-typed donors, made up an early data release. Out of about 360 genotyped donors, about 80% belonged to the Caucasian-associated ancestry cluster.

The junction had 5 bases not matched to a gene; V was cut back by 1 base and J by 7 bases. Germline lookup yields CDR1 KGHSH and CDR2 LQKENI. The CDR3 length is 15 residues. These donors counted as nominally healthy when sampled, but unrecorded immune exposures were likely. The PCR employed 60 Vbeta primers together with 13 Jbeta primers. Measured with immunoSEQ multiplex PCR; TCRdb has only the in-frame clones, and not every one. The profile shows about 160,000 clones, about four fifths of them singletons. The clonotype was recovered from a human donor in good health. Sequencing was done on a sample of PBMCs. The chain carries TRBV18 and TRBJ1-2; 11 bases line up with TRBD1. This CDR3 reads CASSPQWTGGLGYTF. DNA for the CDR3: TGTGCCAGCTCACCACAATGGACAGGGGGCCTTGGCTACACCTTC.